This entry features one T cell receptor beta chain sequence. Its antigen remains unidentified. No base quality information exists; no much larger clone differs at one position. This specimen comes from a study of control samples from healthy donors and cancer patients (dated by TCRdb to about 2020). From V the trimming removes 6 bases and from J it removes 0 bases, while the gene matches leave 8 bases of the junction unaccounted for. For CDR1 and CDR2, the germline V gene lists ENHRY and SYGVKD. Including the terminal cysteine and phenylalanine, the CDR3 comprises 19 residues. Solely the CDR3 DNA is kept, with 57 bases framed from the first base. The library was prepared using the immunoSEQ multiplex PCR assay. TCRdb carries this immuneACCESS record with in-frame sequences only. Its versions omit some clonotypes, under half of them owing to an unresolved V gene in the studies checked, with the rest unexplained. Recorded for this sample are 120,000 or so clones; roughly 90% of them occurred a single time. The ten largest clones capture roughly 4% of the sample.

The sequence links TRBV10-3 to TRBJ2-1; TRBD2 agrees with 16 junctional bases. The material sequenced was PBMCs. This receptor was identified in a woman aged 55-69 years with lung cancer. CDR3 protein: CAIRSPGLAGGSSYNEQFF. The nucleotide sequence reads as follows: TGTGCCATCAGGTCCCCGGGACTAGCGGGAGGGAGCTCCTACAATGAGCAGTTCTTC.